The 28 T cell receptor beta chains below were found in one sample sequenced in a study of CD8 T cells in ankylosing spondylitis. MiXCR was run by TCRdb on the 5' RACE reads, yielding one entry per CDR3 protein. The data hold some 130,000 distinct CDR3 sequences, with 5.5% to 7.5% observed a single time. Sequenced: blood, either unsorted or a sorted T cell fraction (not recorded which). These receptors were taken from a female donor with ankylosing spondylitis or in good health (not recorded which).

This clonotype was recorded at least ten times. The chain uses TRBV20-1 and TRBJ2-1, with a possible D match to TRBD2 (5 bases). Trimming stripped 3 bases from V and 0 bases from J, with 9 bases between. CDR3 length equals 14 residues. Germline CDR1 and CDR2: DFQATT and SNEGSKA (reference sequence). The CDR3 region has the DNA TGCAGTGCTAGCCGGGGTCCCTCCTACAATGAGCAGTTCTTC. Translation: CSASRGPSYNEQFF.

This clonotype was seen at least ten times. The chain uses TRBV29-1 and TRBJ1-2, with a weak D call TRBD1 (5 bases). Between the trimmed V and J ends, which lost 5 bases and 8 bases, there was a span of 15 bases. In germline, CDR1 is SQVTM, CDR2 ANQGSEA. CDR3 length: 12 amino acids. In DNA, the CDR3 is TGCAGCGTTTTGGAGACAGCGACCGGCTACACCTTC. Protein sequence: CSVLETATGYTF.

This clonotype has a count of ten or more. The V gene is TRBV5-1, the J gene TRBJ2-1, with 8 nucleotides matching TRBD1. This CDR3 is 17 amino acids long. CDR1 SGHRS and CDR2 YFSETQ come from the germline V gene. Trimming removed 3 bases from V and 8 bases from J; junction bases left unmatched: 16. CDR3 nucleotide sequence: TGCGCCAGCAGCTCAACCTCCAGTTGGGACAGGCGGGATGAGCAGTTCTTC. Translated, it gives CASSSTSSWDRRDEQFF.

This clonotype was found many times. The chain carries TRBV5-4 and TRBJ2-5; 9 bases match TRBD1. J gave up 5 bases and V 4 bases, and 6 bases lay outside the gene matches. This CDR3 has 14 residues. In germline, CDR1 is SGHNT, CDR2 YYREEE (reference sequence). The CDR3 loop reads CASSPGQGRETQYF. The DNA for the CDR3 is TGTGCCAGCAGCCCGGGACAGGGCAGGGAGACCCAGTACTTC.

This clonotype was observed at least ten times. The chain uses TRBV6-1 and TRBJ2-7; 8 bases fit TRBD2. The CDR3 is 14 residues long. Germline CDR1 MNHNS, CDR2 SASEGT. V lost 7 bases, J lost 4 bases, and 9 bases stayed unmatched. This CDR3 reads CASTGRSSGYEQYF. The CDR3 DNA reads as TGTGCCAGCACCGGACGCTCTAGCGGGTACGAGCAGTACTTC.

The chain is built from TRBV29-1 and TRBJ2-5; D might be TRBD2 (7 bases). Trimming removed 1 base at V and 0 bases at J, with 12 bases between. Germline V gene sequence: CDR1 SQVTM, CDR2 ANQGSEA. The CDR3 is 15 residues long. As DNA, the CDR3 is TGCAGCGTTGAAGGGGCGGGGGCGTACCAAGAGACCCAGTACTTC. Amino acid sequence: CSVEGAGAYQETQYF.

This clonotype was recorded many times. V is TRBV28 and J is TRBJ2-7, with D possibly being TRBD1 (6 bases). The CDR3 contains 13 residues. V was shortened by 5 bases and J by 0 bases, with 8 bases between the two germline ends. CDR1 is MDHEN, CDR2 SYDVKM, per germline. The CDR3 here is CASSDRTSYEQYF. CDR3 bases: TGTGCCAGCAGTGACAGGACCTCCTACGAGCAGTACTTC. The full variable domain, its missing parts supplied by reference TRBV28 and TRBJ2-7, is DVKVTQSSRYLVKRTGEKVFLECVQDMDHENMFWYRQDPGLGLRLIYFSYDVKMKEKGDIPEGYSVSREKKERFSLILESASTNQTSMYLCASSDRTSYEQYFGPGTRLTVT.

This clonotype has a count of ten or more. Here the CDR3 DNA reads TGTGCCAGCAGTTACCTCCGGGACCCTGCCTACGAGCAGTACTTC. This codes for CASSYLRDPAYEQYF. This chain joins TRBV6-2 or TRBV6-3 and TRBJ2-7; D tentatively fits TRBD1 or TRBD2 (5 bases each). The CDR3 spans 15 residues. Per the germline V gene, CDR1 is MNHEY and CDR2 is SVGEGT. V lost 2 bases, J lost 2 bases, and 13 bases lay in between.

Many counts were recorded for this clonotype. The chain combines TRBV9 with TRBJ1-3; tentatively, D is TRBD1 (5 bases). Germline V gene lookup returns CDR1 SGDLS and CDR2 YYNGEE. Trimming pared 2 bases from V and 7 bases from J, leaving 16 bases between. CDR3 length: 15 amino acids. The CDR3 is CASSVRDGIGNTIYF. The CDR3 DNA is TGTGCCAGCAGCGTCCGGGACGGCATAGGGAACACCATATATTTT.

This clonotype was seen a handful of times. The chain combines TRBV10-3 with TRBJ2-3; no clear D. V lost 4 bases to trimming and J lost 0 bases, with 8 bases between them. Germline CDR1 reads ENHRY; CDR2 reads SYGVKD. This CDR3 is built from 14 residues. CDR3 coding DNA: TGTGCCATCAGTGGGATAGCTAGCACAGATACGCAGTATTTT. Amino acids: CAISGIASTDTQYF.

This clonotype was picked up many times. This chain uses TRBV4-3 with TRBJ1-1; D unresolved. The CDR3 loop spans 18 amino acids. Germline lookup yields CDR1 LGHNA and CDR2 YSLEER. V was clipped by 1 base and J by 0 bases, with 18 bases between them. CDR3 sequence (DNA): TGCGCCAGCAGCCAAGCAATTCGAGGGCTGAATTTGAACACTGAAGCTTTCTTT. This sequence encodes CASSQAIRGLNLNTEAFF.

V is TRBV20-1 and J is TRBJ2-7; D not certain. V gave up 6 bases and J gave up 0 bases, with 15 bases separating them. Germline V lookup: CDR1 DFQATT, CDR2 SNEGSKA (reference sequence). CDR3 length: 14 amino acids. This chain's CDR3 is CSATRDKHSYEQYF. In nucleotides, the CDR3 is TGCAGTGCAACCCGAGATAAACACTCCTACGAGCAGTACTTC.

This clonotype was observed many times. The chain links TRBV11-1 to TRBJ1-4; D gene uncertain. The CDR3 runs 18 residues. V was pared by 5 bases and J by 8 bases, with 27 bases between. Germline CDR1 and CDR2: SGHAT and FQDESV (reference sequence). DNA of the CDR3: TGTGCCAGCAGCACACCCCTCGACGGTTTTACAAAGGAAGAAAAACTGTTTTTT. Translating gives CASSTPLDGFTKEEKLFF. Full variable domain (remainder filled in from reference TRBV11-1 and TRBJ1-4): EAEVAQSPRYKITEKSQAVAFWCDPISGHATLYWYRQILGQGPELLVQFQDESVVDDSQLPKDRFSAERLKGVDSTLKIQPAELGDSAMYLCASSTPLDGFTKEEKLFFGSGTQLSVL.

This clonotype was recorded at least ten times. CDR3 DNA: TGTGCCACCAGCAGAGTGGGTACCGGGGAGCTGTTTTTT. It codes for CATSRVGTGELFF. The J gene is TRBJ2-2, the V gene TRBV15; unclear D gene. V was pared by 1 base and J by 5 bases, with 5 bases between. This CDR3 has 13 residues. The V gene's germline CDR1 is LNHNV and CDR2 YYDKDF (reference sequence).

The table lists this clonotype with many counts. In DNA, the CDR3 is TGCAGCGTTAAAAGGGGCAGCTACGAGCAGTACTTC. This sequence encodes CSVKRGSYEQYF. The rearrangement uses TRBV29-1 and TRBJ2-7; tentatively, D is TRBD1 (5 bases). CDR1 is SQVTM and CDR2 is ANQGSEA in the germline V gene. The CDR3 is made up of 12 amino acids. Trimming took off 5 bases at V and 3 bases at J, with 11 bases between the two ends.

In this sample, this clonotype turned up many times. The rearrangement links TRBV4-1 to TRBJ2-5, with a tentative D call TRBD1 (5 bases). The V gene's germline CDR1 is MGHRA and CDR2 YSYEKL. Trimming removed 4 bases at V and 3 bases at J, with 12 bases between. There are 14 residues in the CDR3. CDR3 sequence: CASSPRQLEETQYF. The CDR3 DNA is TGCGCCAGCAGCCCCCGACAGTTAGAAGAGACCCAGTACTTC.

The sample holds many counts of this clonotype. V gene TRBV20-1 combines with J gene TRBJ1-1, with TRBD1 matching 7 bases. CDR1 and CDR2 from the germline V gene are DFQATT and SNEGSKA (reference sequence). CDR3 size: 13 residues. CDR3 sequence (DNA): TGCACCACTGACAGGGACGAGAACACTGAAGCTTTCTTT. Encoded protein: CTTDRDENTEAFF.

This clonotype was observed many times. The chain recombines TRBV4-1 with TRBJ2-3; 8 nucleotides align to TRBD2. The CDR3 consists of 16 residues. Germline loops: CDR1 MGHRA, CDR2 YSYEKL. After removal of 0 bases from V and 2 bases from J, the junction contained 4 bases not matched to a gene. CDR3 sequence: CASSQDGGGFTDTQYF. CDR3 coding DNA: TGCGCCAGCAGCCAAGACGGGGGGGGATTCACAGATACGCAGTATTTT.

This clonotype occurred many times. The CDR3 DNA reads as TGCGCCAGCAGCCTCGGGACAGCCACTGACATTCAGTACTTC. Its translation: CASSLGTATDIQYF. The chain carries TRBV4-1 and TRBJ2-4; TRBD1 agrees at 7 bases. There are 14 residues in the CDR3. Looked up from germline, CDR1 is MGHRA and CDR2 is YSYEKL. The V gene end was trimmed by 4 bases and the J gene end by 8 bases; junction bases not matched to a gene: 8.

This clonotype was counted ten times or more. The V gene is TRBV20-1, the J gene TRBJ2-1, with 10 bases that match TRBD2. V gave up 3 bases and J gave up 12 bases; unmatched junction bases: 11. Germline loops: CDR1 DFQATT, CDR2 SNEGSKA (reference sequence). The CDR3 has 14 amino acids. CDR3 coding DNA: TGCAGTGCTAGTTCTAGCGGGGGATCCCCGACGCAGTTCTTC. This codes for CSASSSGGSPTQFF.

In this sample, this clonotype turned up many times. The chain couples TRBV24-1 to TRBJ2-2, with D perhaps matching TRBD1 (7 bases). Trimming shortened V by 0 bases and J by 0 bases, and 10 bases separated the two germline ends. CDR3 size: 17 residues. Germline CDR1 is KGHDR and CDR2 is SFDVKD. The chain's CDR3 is CATSDLGGTANTGELFF. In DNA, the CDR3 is TGTGCCACCAGTGATTTGGGGGGGACAGCGAACACCGGGGAGCTGTTTTTT.

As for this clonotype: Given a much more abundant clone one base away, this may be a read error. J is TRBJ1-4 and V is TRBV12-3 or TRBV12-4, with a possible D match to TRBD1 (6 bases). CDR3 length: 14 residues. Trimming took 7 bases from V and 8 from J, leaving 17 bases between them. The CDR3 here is CASTETGDKEKLFF. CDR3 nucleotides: TGTGCCAGCACCGAGACGGGGGACAAAGAAAAACTGTTTTTT.

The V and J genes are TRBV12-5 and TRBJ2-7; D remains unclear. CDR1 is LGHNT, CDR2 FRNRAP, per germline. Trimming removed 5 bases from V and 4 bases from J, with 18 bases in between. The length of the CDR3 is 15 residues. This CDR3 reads CASGPSGRFLYEQYF. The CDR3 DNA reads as TGTGCTAGTGGTCCCTCGGGTAGGTTCCTATACGAGCAGTACTTC.

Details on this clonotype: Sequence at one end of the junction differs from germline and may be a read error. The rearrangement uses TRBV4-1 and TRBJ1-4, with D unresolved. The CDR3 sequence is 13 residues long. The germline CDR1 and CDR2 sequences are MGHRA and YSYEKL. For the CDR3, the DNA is TGCACCAGCAGCCAAGGCCCCCATGGCTCCCACTTTTTT. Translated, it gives CTSSQGPHGSHFF.

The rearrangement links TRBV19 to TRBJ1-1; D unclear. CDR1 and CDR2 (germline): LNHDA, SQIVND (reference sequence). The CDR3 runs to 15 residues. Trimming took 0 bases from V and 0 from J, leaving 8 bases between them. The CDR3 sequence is CASSIDFGLNTEAFF. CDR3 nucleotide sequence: TGTGCCAGTAGTATAGATTTCGGGTTGAACACTGAAGCTTTCTTT.

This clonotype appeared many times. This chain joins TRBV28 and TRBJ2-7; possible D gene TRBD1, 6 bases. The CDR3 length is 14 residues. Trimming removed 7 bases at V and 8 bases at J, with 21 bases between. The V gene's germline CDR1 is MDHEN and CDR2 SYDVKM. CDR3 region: CASIGSGATVQQYF. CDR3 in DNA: TGTGCCAGCATCGGGTCAGGGGCGACGGTTCAGCAGTACTTC. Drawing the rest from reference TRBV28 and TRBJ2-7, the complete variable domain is DVKVTQSSRYLVKRTGEKVFLECVQDMDHENMFWYRQDPGLGLRLIYFSYDVKMKEKGDIPEGYSVSREKKERFSLILESASTNQTSMYLCASIGSGATVQQYFGPGTRLTVT.

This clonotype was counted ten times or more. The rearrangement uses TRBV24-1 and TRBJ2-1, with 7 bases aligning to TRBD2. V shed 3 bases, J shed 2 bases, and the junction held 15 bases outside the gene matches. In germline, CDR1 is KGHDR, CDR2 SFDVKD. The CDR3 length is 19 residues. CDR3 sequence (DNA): TGTGCCACCAGTGATCCCCCGGGGGGAGACAGACAAACCTACAATGAGCAGTTCTTC. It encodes CATSDPPGGDRQTYNEQFF.

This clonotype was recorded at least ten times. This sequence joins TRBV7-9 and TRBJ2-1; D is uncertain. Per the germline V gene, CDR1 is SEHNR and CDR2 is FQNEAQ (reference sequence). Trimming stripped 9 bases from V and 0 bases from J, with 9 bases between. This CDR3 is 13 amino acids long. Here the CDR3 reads CASSPTSYNEQFF. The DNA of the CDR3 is TGTGCCAGTTCACCGACCTCCTACAATGAGCAGTTCTTC.